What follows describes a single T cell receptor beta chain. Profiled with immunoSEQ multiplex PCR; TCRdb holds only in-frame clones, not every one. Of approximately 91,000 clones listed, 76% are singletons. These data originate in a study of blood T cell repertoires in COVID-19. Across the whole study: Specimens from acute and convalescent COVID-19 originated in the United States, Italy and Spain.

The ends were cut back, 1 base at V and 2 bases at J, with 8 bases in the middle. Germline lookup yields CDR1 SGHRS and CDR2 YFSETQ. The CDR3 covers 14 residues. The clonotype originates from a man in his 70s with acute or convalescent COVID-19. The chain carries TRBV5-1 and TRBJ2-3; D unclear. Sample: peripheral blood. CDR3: CASSLLVNTDTQYF. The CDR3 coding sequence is TGCGCCAGCAGCTTGTTAGTGAACACAGATACGCAGTATTTT.